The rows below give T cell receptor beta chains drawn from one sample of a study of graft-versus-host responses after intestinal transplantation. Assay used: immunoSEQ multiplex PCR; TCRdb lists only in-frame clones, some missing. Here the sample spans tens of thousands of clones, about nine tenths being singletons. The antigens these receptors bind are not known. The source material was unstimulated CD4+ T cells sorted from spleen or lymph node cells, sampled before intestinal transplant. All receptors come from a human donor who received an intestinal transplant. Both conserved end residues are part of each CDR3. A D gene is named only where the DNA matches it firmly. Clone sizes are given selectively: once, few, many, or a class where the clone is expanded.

DNA: TGTGCCATACAAGGACAGGGGCGATTGGGAGAGCAGTACTTC
CDR3: CAIQGQGRLGEQYF
V: TRBV6-5
size: -
length: 14
J: TRBJ2-7
D: TRBD1

DNA: TGCGCCAGCAGCTTGGTCTCGCGGGAGGCCCGTTGGGAGACCCAGTACTTC
CDR3: CASSLVSREARWETQYF
V: TRBV5-1
size: -
length: 17
J: TRBJ2-5
D: TRBD2

DNA: TGTGCCAGCAGTCGACTAGGCGAGCAGTACTTC
CDR3: CASSRLGEQYF
V: TRBV6-5
size: -
length: 11
J: TRBJ2-7
D: -

DNA: TGTGTCAGAAGCGGCAACAATGAGCAGTTCTTC
CDR3: CVRSGNNEQFF
V: TRBV7-5
size: -
length: 11
J: TRBJ2-1
D: -

DNA: TGCGCCAGCAGCTCCCAAAGGGGGGCGAGCCTGCAAGAGACCCAGTACTTC
CDR3: CASSSQRGASLQETQYF
V: TRBV5-1
size: -
length: 17
J: TRBJ2-5
D: -

DNA: TGTGCCAGCTCACCACGGAACGGGGGGGGCAGCACAGATACGCAGTATTTT
CDR3: CASSPRNGGGSTDTQYF
V: TRBV18
size: -
length: 17
J: TRBJ2-3
D: TRBD2

DNA: TGTGCCAGCAGCCAAACCCCCGGGAAGGGTCCCTACGAGCAGTACTTC
CDR3: CASSQTPGKGPYEQYF
V: TRBV14
size: once
length: 16
J: TRBJ2-7
D: -

DNA: TGTGCCAGCTCACTTCAGACAGGGAGCACTGAAGCTTTCTTT
CDR3: CASSLQTGSTEAFF
V: TRBV18
size: -
length: 14
J: TRBJ1-1
D: TRBD1

DNA: TGTGCCAGTAGTATCTCTTTATGGACAACGAACACCGGGGAGCTGTTTTTT
CDR3: CASSISLWTTNTGELFF
V: TRBV19
size: -
length: 17
J: TRBJ2-2
D: -

DNA: TGTGCCAGCAGCAACAGGCAACCCTACGAGCAGTACTTC
CDR3: CASSNRQPYEQYF
V: TRBV6-1
size: -
length: 13
J: TRBJ2-7
D: -

DNA: TGCAGCGTGGGGGACCCGCTCTCGTCCTACGAGCAGTACTTC
CDR3: CSVGDPLSSYEQYF
V: TRBV29-1
size: -
length: 14
J: TRBJ2-7
D: -

DNA: TGTGCCAGCAGCTTAGGGTCGGGTTATAGCGGGTATGAGCAGTTCTTC
CDR3: CASSLGSGYSGYEQFF
V: TRBV11-2
size: -
length: 16
J: TRBJ2-1
D: TRBD2

DNA: TGTGCCAGCAGTTTAGGGGGACAGGGGAACTATGGCTACACCTTC
CDR3: CASSLGGQGNYGYTF
V: TRBV28
size: -
length: 15
J: TRBJ1-2
D: TRBD1

DNA: TGTGCCAGCTCAAGGGACAGGGTAACCTCCTATAATTCACCCCTCCACTTT
CDR3: CASSRDRVTSYNSPLHF
V: TRBV18
size: -
length: 17
J: TRBJ1-6
D: TRBD1

DNA: TGTGCCAGCAGCGTAGGACTCCAGGGCGATGAGCAGTTCTTC
CDR3: CASSVGLQGDEQFF
V: TRBV9
size: -
length: 14
J: TRBJ2-1
D: -

DNA: TGTGCCTGGAGTCTTCGACTAGCGGGTGAGCAGTACTTC
CDR3: CAWSLRLAGEQYF
V: TRBV30
size: -
length: 13
J: TRBJ2-7
D: TRBD2

DNA: TGTGCCAGCAGCGAAGCCCCCCGGGACGATTTGCAGTATTTT
CDR3: CASSEAPRDDLQYF
V: TRBV9
size: -
length: 14
J: TRBJ2-3
D: -

DNA: TGCAGTGCTAGTCTGGTGACAGAGCAGTTCTTC
CDR3: CSASLVTEQFF
V: TRBV20-1
size: -
length: 11
J: TRBJ2-1
D: -

DNA: TGCGCCAGCAGCTCGGGACTAGCGGGAACGGCCGGGGAGCTGTTTTTT
CDR3: CASSSGLAGTAGELFF
V: TRBV5-1
size: few
length: 16
J: TRBJ2-2
D: TRBD2

DNA: TGCGCCAGCAGCTTCCGGGACAGCCCCTATGGCTACACCTTC
CDR3: CASSFRDSPYGYTF
V: TRBV5-1
size: -
length: 14
J: TRBJ1-2
D: TRBD1

DNA: TGTGCCAGCAGCGTAGCGGATAACAATGAGCAGTTCTTC
CDR3: CASSVADNNEQFF
V: TRBV9
size: -
length: 13
J: TRBJ2-1
D: -

DNA: TGTGCCAGCAGCTTAAACACGGAGAGGGGGAACACTGAAGCTTTCTTT
CDR3: CASSLNTERGNTEAFF
V: TRBV7-9
size: -
length: 16
J: TRBJ1-1
D: -

DNA: TGTGCCAGCAGCTTAGACAGGGGGCGAAATTCACCCCTCCACTTT
CDR3: CASSLDRGRNSPLHF
V: TRBV11-2
size: once
length: 15
J: TRBJ1-6
D: TRBD1

DNA: TGTGCCAACAGCCAGACAGGGAATGGCTACACCTTC
CDR3: CANSQTGNGYTF
V: TRBV5-4
size: -
length: 12
J: TRBJ1-2
D: TRBD1